A selection of T cell receptor beta chains follows, all from one sample in a study of CD8 T cells in ankylosing spondylitis. TCRdb independently ran MiXCR on the 5' RACE reads; one entry per CDR3 protein. The sample records 310,000 or so distinct CDR3 sequences, about 20% being singletons. Material for sequencing was blood, either unsorted or a sorted T cell fraction (not recorded which). These receptors all come from a male donor with ankylosing spondylitis or in good health (not recorded which). Each CDR3 is given without its conserved first and last residue.

TRBV29-1	TRBJ2-1	SVERSSYNEQF
TRBV5-4	TRBJ1-3	ASSWMVGSPSNSGNTIY
TRBV27	TRBJ1-2	ASSFTGQGIYGYT
TRBV12-3/TRBV12-4	TRBJ2-3	ASSSISGGADTQY
TRBV27	TRBJ1-6	ASRPDSSYNSPLH
TRBV9	TRBJ2-1	ASSPEGETADYIQYNEQF
TRBV6-2/TRBV6-3	TRBJ2-3	ASSYSTGGLY
TRBV6-1	TRBJ1-1	ASSPRAGTRTEAF
TRBV3-1	TRBJ1-1	ASSAETGVQAF
TRBV20-1	TRBJ2-1	SAREHGTAYNEQF
TRBV12-3/TRBV12-4	TRBJ2-5	ASSLQGILQETQY
TRBV18	TRBJ2-3	ASSSLGDTQY
TRBV27	TRBJ1-5	ASSPSAGSYYSQPQH
TRBV29-1	TRBJ2-3	SVDALAASTDTQY
TRBV7-2	TRBJ1-5	ASSLQRTKNQPQH
TRBV9	TRBJ2-1	ASSAGGGTGNEQF
TRBV6-1	TRBJ1-6	ASTPSGQPHSPLH